Each of the 16 T cell receptor beta chains below was sequenced from the same sample in a study of Graves' ophthalmopathy and Graves' hyperthyroidism. RNA transcripts were the source from which TCR beta CDR3 regions were amplified. An opening RT-PCR round employed HTBI primers and preceded a second-round multiplex PCR. TCRdb reprocessed the multiplex PCR reads via MiXCR and lists one record per CDR3 protein. Found here are 300,000 to 400,000 distinct CDR3 sequences, around a sixth of them singletons; the top ten hold 9% to 15%. The sample taken for sequencing was peripheral blood. These receptors all come from an adult man with Graves' ophthalmopathy.

This clonotype has a count of ten or more. The CDR3 nucleotides read TGTGCCAGCAGAAACCGGGGGAACCCGAACACTGAAGCTTTCTTT. It specifies CASRNRGNPNTEAFF. V gene TRBV6-2 or TRBV6-3 combines with J gene TRBJ1-1; weak D call: TRBD1 (5 bases). Germline V lookup: CDR1 MNHEY, CDR2 SVGEGT. Trimming pared 6 bases from V and 1 base from J, leaving 15 bases between. The CDR3 is 15 residues long.

The chain combines TRBV7-8 with TRBJ1-1, with D maybe TRBD1 (6 bases). There are 14 residues in the CDR3. Deletions cut 7 bases from V and 5 bases from J, with 17 bases between. Germline V gene sequence: CDR1 SGHVS, CDR2 FQNEAQ. CDR3 protein: CASKDERGITEAFF. CDR3 nucleotides: TGTGCCAGCAAAGACGAGAGGGGGATTACTGAAGCTTTCTTT.

CDR3 sequence: CASSQDRGGNTEAFF. The DNA for the CDR3 is TGTGCCAGCAGCCAAGATCGGGGGGGAAACACTGAAGCTTTCTTT. The V call is TRBV3-1, the J call TRBJ1-1; D possibly corresponds to TRBD1 (5 bases). V lost 0 bases and J 2 bases, leaving 10 bases between the germline ends. CDR3 length: 15 amino acids. Germline values: CDR1 LGHDT, CDR2 YNNKEL (reference sequence).

This clonotype was recorded many times. J is TRBJ2-7 and V is TRBV3-1; D gene uncertain. V was pared by 1 base and J by 3 bases, with 10 bases between. In germline, CDR1 is LGHDT, CDR2 YNNKEL (reference sequence). The CDR3 spans 14 residues. The CDR3 bases are TGTGCCAGCAGCCAAGGGGGTAACGTCTACGAGCAGTACTTC. Its translation is CASSQGGNVYEQYF.

J is TRBJ1-1 and V is TRBV28; 9 nucleotides align to TRBD1. CDR1 is MDHEN, CDR2 SYDVKM, per germline. This CDR3 region has 14 residues. Unmatched junction bases numbered 5, after V lost 6 bases and J lost 3 bases. The DNA of the CDR3 is TGTGCCAGCAGACTAGACAGGGGGTACACTGAAGCTTTCTTT. As protein: CASRLDRGYTEAFF.

This clonotype was detected many times. The chain carries TRBV7-8 and TRBJ1-1, with D perhaps matching TRBD1 (5 bases). Germline V CDR1 and CDR2: SGHVS, FQNEAQ. Deletions cut 5 bases from V and 2 bases from J, with 12 bases between. This CDR3 has 14 residues. CDR3 region: CASSLQTVNTEAFF. The CDR3 DNA reads as TGTGCCAGCAGCCTACAGACAGTTAACACTGAAGCTTTCTTT.

This clonotype was seen repeatedly, ten times or more. The chain joins TRBV7-6 to TRBJ2-7, with D unclear. This CDR3 is 14 amino acids long. Germline-derived CDR1 and CDR2 are SGHVS and FNYEAQ. The ends were cut back, 1 base at V and 4 bases at J, with 11 bases in the middle. The CDR3 nucleotides are TGTGCCAGCAGCTTAGAGTCACCAGGATACGAGCAGTACTTC. The encoded protein is CASSLESPGYEQYF.

There are a few counts of this clonotype. The chain recombines TRBV2 with TRBJ2-5; 8 nucleotides agree with TRBD1. V trimming: 5 bases; J trimming: 0 bases; junction bases outside the gene matches: 5. In germline, CDR1 is SNHLY, CDR2 FYNNEI. CDR3 length equals 15 residues. CDR3 sequence: CASSSTGVYQETQYF. The CDR3 bases are TGTGCCAGCAGTTCGACAGGGGTATACCAAGAGACCCAGTACTTC.

At least ten counts were recorded for this clonotype. The genes are TRBV7-2 and TRBJ2-5; 11 bases agree with TRBD2. V dropped 4 bases and J dropped 4; count of bases not matched to a gene: 11. The CDR3 is 17 amino acids. Germline CDR1 reads SGHTA; CDR2 reads FQGNSA. The CDR3 nucleotides are TGTGCCAGCAGCTCCGCCCCGGCTAGCGGGAGGCGAGAGACCCAGTACTTC. Protein product: CASSSAPASGRRETQYF.

This clonotype was counted at least ten times. This rearrangement joins TRBV4-1 to TRBJ2-5; 12 nucleotides align to TRBD2. CDR1 and CDR2 (germline): MGHRA, YSYEKL. J lost 3 bases, V lost 2 bases, and 1 base had no gene match. This CDR3 region has 15 residues. This CDR3 reads CASSQRLAGEETQYF. As DNA, the CDR3 is TGCGCCAGCAGCCAACGACTAGCGGGAGAAGAGACCCAGTACTTC.

This clonotype was detected many times. The chain couples TRBV6-5 to TRBJ2-5; 12 bases match TRBD2. The CDR3 has 17 residues. Trimming cost V 2 bases and J 5 bases; bases outside gene matches: 9. Germline lookup yields CDR1 MNHEY and CDR2 SVGAGI. CDR3 coding DNA: TGTGCCAGCAGTTACACCGCCACTAGCGGGGGGAGGGAGACCCAGTACTTC. Residues: CASSYTATSGGRETQYF.

This clonotype was detected many times. The chain carries TRBV3-1 and TRBJ1-1, with TRBD1 as a possible D gene (5 bases). The germline V and J ends were trimmed by 0 bases and 0 bases, with 17 bases remaining between them. This CDR3 region has 18 residues. Germline lookup yields CDR1 LGHDT and CDR2 YNNKEL (reference sequence). The CDR3 sequence: CASSQEVLGRAMNTEAFF. The CDR3 coding sequence is TGTGCCAGCAGCCAAGAAGTTCTGGGCAGGGCGATGAACACTGAAGCTTTCTTT.

This rearrangement joins TRBV12-3 or TRBV12-4 to TRBJ1-5, with no clear D. Trimming removed 2 bases at V and 11 bases at J, with 10 bases between. The CDR3 totals 12 residues. The CDR3 loop is CASSLRDLAQHF. CDR3 nucleotide sequence: TGTGCCAGCAGTTTAAGGGATCTGGCCCAGCATTTT.

This clonotype showed up many times. The chain has TRBV24-1 and TRBJ1-2; 7 bases map to TRBD1. The CDR3 has 15 residues. J gave up 8 bases and V 4 bases, and 12 bases lay outside the gene matches. Germline V gene lookup returns CDR1 KGHDR and CDR2 SFDVKD. CDR3: CATSDSDRLGWGYTF. The CDR3 DNA reads TGTGCCACCAGTGACTCGGACAGGTTGGGATGGGGCTACACCTTC.

This clonotype was observed a few times. This may come from a read error, since a much larger clone is one base off. The rearrangement joins TRBV14 to TRBJ1-5; D ambiguous. This CDR3 spans 14 amino acids. Germline lookup yields CDR1 SGHDN and CDR2 FVKESK. V lost 9 bases and J lost 4, with 16 bases in between. The CDR3 loop reads CARPLWQWNQPQHF. The CDR3 DNA reads as TGTGCCAGACCGTTGTGGCAGTGGAATCAGCCCCAGCATTTT.

Only a few counts were recorded for this clonotype. Here the CDR3 DNA reads TGTGCCAGCAGCCGACGGGCGGGAGGCGAAGAGACCCAGTACTTC. Its translation: CASSRRAGGEETQYF. The genes are TRBV11-2 and TRBJ2-5, with 8 nucleotides matching TRBD2. V shed 5 bases and J 3 bases; nucleotides not matched to a gene: 8. The length of the CDR3 is 15 residues. Germline V gene sequence: CDR1 SGHAT, CDR2 FQNNGV.